These T cell receptor beta chains were read from a single sample in a study of cytomegalovirus exposure and HLA in healthy donors. Sequencing used immunoSEQ multiplex PCR; TCRdb keeps in-frame clones, though not all of them. The table shows approximately 100,000 clones, with roughly 86% occurring only once. The sample taken for sequencing was PBMCs. These TCRs come from a young man in good health and CMV-seropositive. Each CDR3 is given with its conserved first and last residue.

v_gene	CDR3aa
TRBV15	CATSRDGAGGGYTF
TRBV28	CASRRDRLGTEAFF
TRBV28	CASSLRLAEHYEQYF
TRBV9	CASSVSGRPYEQYF
TRBV29-1	CSATASNQPQHF
TRBV5-1	CASSLYIGDEQYF
TRBV2	CASSGGDPGQVAGELFF
TRBV19	CASSTHFRGGAYEQYF
TRBV29-1	CSARTDANTGELFF
TRBV10-1	CASRAGANTGELFF
TRBV28	CASSPLLAGGLVIGELFF
TRBV29-1	CSVEQGGHEQYF
TRBV6-4	CASSAPGLAGHSYEQYF
TRBV7-9	CASSRDRGSNEQFF
TRBV13	CASSLIRGRQAYEQYF
TRBV5-1	CASSFFREGNTEAFF
TRBV28	CASRPGGSNQPQHF
TRBV9	CASSVGASGSHETQYF
TRBV30	CAWSFFGTGWKKLFF
TRBV5-6	CASSLPGTAYGYTF
TRBV5-5	CASSLGGQKQETQYF
TRBV2	CASSRLGTEAFF
TRBV11-2	CASSFFGTGGYEQYF